This record covers a single TCR beta chain. Time point here: pretreatment peripheral blood. CDR1 and CDR2 (germline): KGHSH, LQKENI. Trimming left V 0 bases short and J 6 bases short, with 12 bases between. The CDR3 runs to 15 residues. The sample is drawn from a study of PD-L1 blockade in urothelial cancer. TCRdb's table, derived via immunoSEQ multiplex PCR, lists solely in-frame clones and lacks some. The sample shows 130,000 or so clones, roughly 80% of them seen only once. This receptor was taken from a man aged 45-60 years with urothelial cancer. The rearrangement links TRBV18 to TRBJ2-1; TRBD2 might be the D (6 bases). The material sequenced was PBMCs, taken around atezolizumab (anti-PD-L1) treatment. This chain's CDR3 is CASSPPAAGFNEQFF. The CDR3, as DNA: TGTGCCAGCTCACCACCGGCTGCGGGGTTCAATGAGCAGTTCTTC.